This is a list of T cell receptor beta chains from one sample in a study of regulatory T cells in long-lasting Graves disease. TCRdb fed the multiplex PCR reads into MiXCR, producing one record per CDR3 protein. This sample has a few hundred thousand distinct CDR3 sequences, with about 20% found just once. The sequences come from peripheral blood mononuclear cells (PBMCs), collected when the disease was refractory, from a patient treated with antithyroid drugs. The receptors were gathered from a female donor with Graves disease. CDR3s include the opening cysteine and the closing phenylalanine or tryptophan. D genes are given only for firm matches. Where a row states a size, it is once, few, many or the class of an expanded clone; other rows omit it.

NA,TRBJ1-3,NA,TRBV7-2,CASSLVGGYSGNTIYF,TGTGCCAGCAGCTTAGTTGGGGGCTACTCTGGAAACACCATATATTTT
NA,TRBJ1-3,NA,TRBV30,CAWSVGLSGNTIYF,TGTGCCTGGAGTGTAGGGCTCTCTGGAAACACCATATATTTT
TRBD1,TRBJ1-2,many,TRBV6-5,CASSLTGVYGYTF,TGTGCCAGCAGTTTGACAGGGGTCTATGGCTACACCTTC
NA,TRBJ2-1,NA,TRBV20-1,CSARDWSNEQFF,TGCAGTGCTAGAGATTGGTCCAATGAGCAGTTCTTC
NA,TRBJ1-2,many,TRBV12-3/TRBV12-4,CASSLDEAAGYTF,TGTGCCAGCAGTTTAGACGAGGCGGCTGGCTACACCTTC
NA,TRBJ1-5,NA,TRBV4-3,CASSLPEAGCNQPQHF,TGCGCCAGCAGCCTACCCGAAGCAGGGTGCAATCAGCCCCAGCATTTT
TRBD1,TRBJ1-4,many,TRBV28,CASNYAPGQTATNEKLFF,TGTGCCAGCAACTACGCACCGGGACAGACTGCAACTAATGAAAAACTGTTTTTT
NA,TRBJ2-2,many,TRBV28,CASSRGRTGELFF,TGTGCCAGCAGCCGTGGACGCACCGGGGAGCTGTTTTTT
NA,TRBJ2-4,NA,TRBV6-1,CASSGLELAKNIQYF,TGTGCCAGCAGTGGCTTAGAACTAGCCAAAAACATTCAGTACTTC
NA,TRBJ2-2,many,TRBV2,CAGTEGAGELFF,TGTGCCGGCACTGAGGGGGCCGGGGAGCTGTTTTTT
NA,TRBJ1-5,NA,TRBV30,CAWGRDRNQPQHF,TGTGCTTGGGGTCGGGATCGCAATCAGCCCCAGCATTTT
NA,TRBJ1-4,many,TRBV12-3/TRBV12-4,CASTLGRGVEKLFF,TGTGCCAGCACCTTGGGCCGCGGGGTTGAAAAACTGTTTTTT
NA,TRBJ1-2,NA,TRBV5-1,CASSPDAGNGYTF,TGCGCCAGCAGCCCGGACGCCGGGAATGGCTACACCTTC
TRBD2,TRBJ2-1,few,TRBV20-1,CSARVHGLAGEYEQFF,TGCAGTGCTAGAGTTCATGGGCTAGCGGGGGAGTATGAGCAGTTCTTC
NA,TRBJ2-1,few,TRBV12-3/TRBV12-4,CASSLMRGTEDNEQFF,TGTGCCAGCAGTTTAATGCGGGGGACAGAAGACAATGAGCAGTTCTTC
NA,TRBJ1-2,NA,TRBV27,CASSAKGFGGYTF,TGTGCCAGCAGCGCGAAAGGGTTTGGCGGCTACACCTTC
NA,TRBJ1-5,many,TRBV28,CASSPSPGSMRSNQPQHF,TGTGCCAGCAGTCCCTCTCCGGGATCAATGAGGAGCAATCAGCCCCAGCATTTT
TRBD1,TRBJ1-1,NA,TRBV5-1,CASSLARDRVLSTEAFF,TGCGCCAGCAGCTTGGCTAGGGACAGGGTTTTAAGCACTGAAGCTTTCTTT
NA,TRBJ2-7,many,TRBV3-1,CASSQGTEGYEQYF,TGTGCCAGCAGCCAAGGGACAGAGGGCTACGAGCAGTACTTC
NA,TRBJ1-3,NA,TRBV6-1,CASSKITGSSGNTTYF,TGTGCCAGCAGTAAGATCACAGGGAGCTCTGGAAACACCACATATTTT
NA,TRBJ2-2,few,TRBV28,CASDPGANTGELFF,TGTGCCAGCGACCCAGGGGCCAACACCGGGGAGCTGTTTTTT
NA,TRBJ1-1,many,TRBV10-3,CAISEVQGANTEAFF,TGTGCCATCAGTGAAGTCCAGGGCGCGAACACTGAAGCTTTCTTT
TRBD2,TRBJ2-2,many,TRBV28,CASSSPGLAGVGNTGELFF,TGTGCCAGCAGTTCCCCGGGACTAGCGGGAGTAGGAAACACCGGGGAGCTGTTTTTT
NA,TRBJ1-1,many,TRBV28,CASSVAATLGTEAFF,TGTGCCAGCAGTGTAGCTGCGACGCTAGGCACTGAAGCTTTCTTT
NA,TRBJ1-2,NA,TRBV12-3/TRBV12-4,CASSLGGTAYGYTF,TGTGCCAGCAGTTTAGGTGGCACAGCCTATGGCTACACCTTC
TRBD1,TRBJ2-7,many,TRBV20-1,CSAPPGTGSREQYF,TGCAGTGCCCCGCCCGGGACAGGGAGTCGCGAGCAGTACTTC
NA,TRBJ1-6,few,TRBV18,CASSPEVTDSPLHF,TGTGCCAGCTCACCAGAAGTGACAGATTCACCCCTCCACTTT
NA,TRBJ2-1,NA,TRBV12-3/TRBV12-4,CASSPDRAFYNEQFF,TGTGCCAGCAGCCCGGACCGGGCGTTTTACAATGAGCAGTTCTTC
NA,TRBJ2-2,NA,TRBV10-3,CAIEEGKGTGELFF,TGTGCCATCGAAGAGGGGAAGGGGACCGGGGAGCTGTTTTTT
TRBD1,TRBJ1-5,NA,TRBV30,CAWSETGGGWSNQPQHF,TGTGCCTGGAGCGAGACAGGGGGCGGTTGGAGCAATCAGCCCCAGCATTTT
NA,TRBJ1-2,NA,TRBV9,CASSAGPLYGYTF,TGTGCCAGCAGCGCTGGACCTCTCTATGGCTACACCTTC
NA,TRBJ2-7,NA,TRBV5-1,CASTGGKVYEQYF,TGCGCCAGCACTGGCGGGAAAGTCTACGAGCAGTACTTC
TRBD1,TRBJ1-6,once,TRBV2,CASKDRVSLHF,TGTGCCAGCAAGGACAGGGTATCACTCCACTTT
NA,TRBJ2-7,many,TRBV27,CASSSLTTYEQYF,TGTGCCAGCAGCTCCTTGACGACCTACGAGCAGTACTTC
NA,TRBJ2-5,NA,TRBV5-4,CASSKPQGSETQYF,TGTGCCAGCAGCAAACCGCAGGGGTCGGAGACCCAGTACTTC
TRBD1,TRBJ1-2,few,TRBV28,CASSLPGTGYYGYTF,TGTGCCAGCAGTTTACCCGGGACAGGGTACTATGGCTACACCTTC
NA,TRBJ1-5,once,TRBV7-2,CVSSLYQLNNQPQHF,TGTGTCAGCAGCTTATACCAACTCAACAATCAGCCCCAGCATTTT
NA,TRBJ1-1,many,TRBV2,CASIQLQNTEAFF,TGTGCCAGCATCCAGCTACAGAACACTGAAGCTTTCTTT
NA,TRBJ1-1,many,TRBV2,CASTRGGTNTEAFF,TGTGCCAGCACCCGGGGAGGGACTAACACTGAAGCTTTCTTT
NA,TRBJ2-7,many,TRBV20-1,CSAETTYEQYF,TGCAGTGCTGAAACTACCTACGAGCAGTACTTC
NA,TRBJ1-1,NA,TRBV20-1,CSAPQGSLYTEAFF,TGCAGTGCCCCCCAGGGTTCGCTGTACACTGAAGCTTTCTTT
NA,TRBJ1-5,many,TRBV2,CASVKQGGNQPQHF,TGTGCCAGCGTAAAACAGGGAGGTAATCAGCCCCAGCATTTT
TRBD1,TRBJ2-7,many,TRBV12-3/TRBV12-4,CASSGTGEGDEQYF,TGTGCCAGCAGTGGGACAGGGGAAGGCGACGAGCAGTACTTC
NA,TRBJ2-5,many,TRBV19,CASGISGGWEVQETQYF,TGTGCCAGTGGAATTAGCGGAGGTTGGGAGGTCCAAGAGACCCAGTACTTC
NA,TRBJ2-7,NA,TRBV10-3,CAIQQPSYEQYF,TGTGCCATCCAACAGCCCTCCTACGAGCAGTACTTC
NA,TRBJ1-2,NA,TRBV7-2,CASSTDRFINYGYTF,TGTGCCAGCAGCACAGACAGATTTATTAACTATGGCTACACCTTC
NA,TRBJ1-5,many,TRBV12-3/TRBV12-4,CASRQELSNQPQHF,TGTGCCAGCAGACAGGAGCTTAGCAATCAGCCCCAGCATTTT
NA,TRBJ2-7,many,TRBV20-1,CSAVGASYEQYF,TGCAGTGCTGTGGGGGCCTCCTACGAGCAGTACTTC
TRBD2,TRBJ2-5,many,TRBV7-3,CASSFSASGLGETQYF,TGTGCCAGCAGCTTTTCCGCTAGCGGCTTGGGGGAGACCCAGTACTTC
TRBD1,TRBJ1-6,many,TRBV18,CASSPTGQGENSPLHF,TGTGCCAGCTCACCAACGGGACAGGGGGAAAATTCACCCCTCCACTTT
NA,TRBJ1-3,many,TRBV6-2/TRBV6-3,CASSYSLVNGNTIYF,TGTGCCAGCAGTTACTCGCTGGTTAACGGAAACACCATATATTTT
TRBD2,TRBJ2-5,NA,TRBV19,CASRSSGEVETQYF,TGTGCCAGTAGGAGTAGCGGGGAAGTAGAGACCCAGTACTTC
TRBD1,TRBJ1-5,NA,TRBV4-3,CASSQDQGVGSWPQHF,TGCGCCAGCAGCCAAGATCAGGGGGTCGGGTCCTGGCCCCAGCATTTT
TRBD1,TRBJ2-2,NA,TRBV15,CATSPHRQGTNTEELFF,TGTGCCACCAGCCCCCACAGACAGGGGACCAACACCGAGGAGCTGTTTTTT
TRBD2,TRBJ2-5,many,TRBV25-1,CASSWVASGGETQYF,TGTGCCAGCAGCTGGGTGGCTAGCGGGGGGGAGACCCAGTACTTC
TRBD1,TRBJ1-2,NA,TRBV28,CASTLPGTGYYGYTF,TGTGCCAGCACCCTACCCGGGACAGGGTACTATGGCTACACCTTC
NA,TRBJ1-1,many,TRBV29-1,CSVDPGGARAFF,TGCAGCGTCGATCCAGGAGGGGCTAGGGCTTTCTTT
TRBD1,TRBJ2-7,few,TRBV10-3,CAISESGTGYEQYF,TGTGCCATCAGTGAGTCCGGGACAGGCTACGAGCAGTACTTC